Ten or more counts support the clone carrying this T cell receptor (beta chain). Its antigen remains unidentified. TCR beta CDR3 region amplification was performed from RNA transcripts. Using the HTBI primer set, a first-round RT-PCR was run on the TCR CDR3. TCRdb re-called the multiplex PCR reads with MiXCR, one entry per CDR3 protein. The data contain 700,000 to 950,000 distinct CDR3 sequences, approximately 40% of them singletons. This sample is part of a study of T cells in Graves' hyperthyroidism and ophthalmopathy. Study-level information: At the time of initial diagnosis and before any treatment, peripheral blood was collected.

Overall study findings and caveats: Most thyroid clonotypes with frequency above 0.001 were detected in blood.

Sequenced: blood. This clonotype was sampled from a woman in her thirties or forties with Graves' hyperthyroidism.

The CDR3 coding sequence is TGTGCCAGCAGTGAAGCGCTGGTTCATGGCTACACCTTC. It yields the protein CASSEALVHGYTF. The chain joins TRBV2 to TRBJ1-2, with no clear D. This CDR3 spans 13 amino acids. CDR1 and CDR2 from the germline V gene are SNHLY and FYNNEI. V was shortened by 0 bases and J by 6 bases, with 8 bases between the two germline ends. The complete variable domain, with remaining parts taken from reference TRBV2 and TRBJ1-2, reads EPEVTQTPSHQVTQMGQEVILRCVPISNHLYFYWYRQILGQKVEFLVSFYNNEISEKSEIFDDQFSVERPDGSNFTLKIRSTKLEDSAMYFCASSEALVHGYTFGSGTRLTVV.